The subject of this entry is one T cell receptor beta chain. Its target is not known. Amplified TCR beta CDR3 regions came from RNA transcripts. First-round RT-PCR with HTBI primers amplified the TCR CDR3 region. TCRdb re-analysed the multiplex PCR reads in MiXCR, keeping a single row per CDR3 protein. Of around 370,000 distinct CDR3 sequences listed, around 20% are singletons. V lost 7 bases and J 7 bases, leaving 13 bases between the germline ends. The CDR3 has 12 residues. In germline, CDR1 is LNHDA, CDR2 SQIVND (reference sequence). The entry originates in a study of T cells in Graves' hyperthyroidism and ophthalmopathy. General study findings and limits: Ophthalmopathy prediction by the model preceded onset by a median about 6.3 months.

This chain links TRBV19 with TRBJ1-2; no definite D call. The source material was blood. The origin of this receptor is a man aged 18 to 29 with Graves' ophthalmopathy. CDR3 nucleotide sequence: TGTGCCAGTATCGGGCTGGGTGCTGGCTACACCTTC. Its protein is CASIGLGAGYTF. The whole variable domain, filled in from reference TRBV19 and TRBJ1-2, reads DGGITQSPKYLFRKEGQNVTLSCEQNLNHDAMYWYRQDPGQGLRLIYYSQIVNDFQKGDIAEGYSVSREKKESFPLTVTSAQKNPTAFYLCASIGLGAGYTFGSGTRLTVV.